The 25 T cell receptor beta chains listed next were all sequenced from one sample in a study of blood T cell repertoires in COVID-19. Only in-frame clones appear in the TCRdb table, and some are missing; sequencing was by immunoSEQ multiplex PCR. The data hold 90,000 to 150,000 clones, with around three quarters observed a single time. Input material: peripheral blood. These receptors all come from an elderly woman with acute or convalescent COVID-19.

This clone turned up a few times. CDR3 nucleotide sequence: TGTGCCAGCAGAGCCCGGACAGCTTCAGGCACTGAAGCTTTCTTT. Translating it yields CASRARTASGTEAFF. J is TRBJ1-1 and V is TRBV7-9, with a tentative D call TRBD1 (6 bases). Trimming removed 6 bases from V and 4 bases from J, with 18 bases in between. Germline CDR1 reads SEHNR; CDR2 reads FQNEAQ (reference sequence). The length of the CDR3 is 15 residues.

CDR3 residues: CASSVASGGRYGELFF. The CDR3 nucleotides read TGTGCCAGCAGCGTAGCCTCAGGGGGCCGGTACGGGGAGCTGTTTTTT. The chain employs TRBV9 and TRBJ2-2; 8 bases are shared with TRBD1. J was trimmed by 7 bases and V by 0 bases; bases with no gene match: 8. Germline V gives CDR1 SGDLS, CDR2 YYNGEE. This CDR3 contains 16 residues.

The V gene is TRBV7-3, the J gene TRBJ2-1; no firm D call. V was clipped by 1 base and J by 3 bases, with 10 bases between them. This CDR3 is built from 15 residues. Germline CDR1 is SGHTA and CDR2 is FQGTGA. The CDR3 coding sequence is TGTGCCAGCAGCTTAAGGGCAACGGACTACAATGAGCAGTTCTTC. Translating gives CASSLRATDYNEQFF.

This chain uses TRBV28 with TRBJ2-2, with 12 nucleotides matching TRBD2. Looked up from germline, CDR1 is MDHEN and CDR2 is SYDVKM. The CDR3 runs to 20 residues. The junction had 18 bases not matched to a gene; V was cut back by 5 bases and J by 5 bases. CDR3 DNA sequence: TGTGCCAGCAGTGCCCCACCACCTAGCGGGAGGGCGGGGGAAACCGGGGAGCTGTTTTTT. As protein: CASSAPPPSGRAGETGELFF.

V usage is TRBV29-1 and J usage is TRBJ1-1, with TRBD1 as a possible D gene (5 bases). V lost 5 bases to trimming and J lost 5 bases, with 15 bases between them. Germline assignment: CDR1 SQVTM and CDR2 ANQGSEA. The CDR3 is made up of 13 amino acids. CDR3 residues: CSVRQHRGTEAFF. DNA for the CDR3: TGCAGCGTTAGACAGCATCGAGGAACTGAAGCTTTCTTT. The entire variable domain, with the rest obtained from reference TRBV29-1 and TRBJ1-1, is as follows: SAVISQKPSRDICQRGTSLTIQCQVDSQVTMMFWYRQQPGQSLTLIATANQGSEATYESGFVIDKFPISRPNLTFSTLTVSNMSPEDSSIYLCSVRQHRGTEAFFGQGTRLTVV.

This clone was counted a single time. V is TRBV5-5 and J is TRBJ2-7; D ambiguous. V was pared by 1 base and J by 0 bases, with 8 bases between. This CDR3 contains 14 residues. The V gene's germline CDR1 is SGHKS and CDR2 YYEKEE (reference sequence). DNA of the CDR3: TGTGCCAGCAGCTTGAGGCAGGACTCCTACGAGCAGTACTTC. This translates into CASSLRQDSYEQYF. The variable domain in full, with the rest retrieved from reference TRBV5-5 and TRBJ2-7, is DAGVTQSPTHLIKTRGQQVTLRCSPISGHKSVSWYQQVLGQGPQFIFQYYEKEERGRGNFPDRFSARQFPNYSSELNVNALLLGDSALYLCASSLRQDSYEQYFGPGTRLTVT.

The V call is TRBV5-1, the J call TRBJ2-1; TRBD2 might be the D (5 bases). Trimming removed 1 base at V and 4 bases at J, with 6 bases between. The germline V gene has CDR1 SGHRS and CDR2 YFSETQ. The CDR3 has 13 residues. CDR3 loop: CASSLRGYNEQFF. CDR3 DNA: TGCGCCAGCAGCTTGCGGGGTTACAATGAGCAGTTCTTC.

This clone was seen once. V and J are TRBV19 and TRBJ2-7; D possibly corresponds to TRBD1 (6 bases). CDR3 length: 15 residues. Germline loops: CDR1 LNHDA, CDR2 SQIVND (reference sequence). V dropped 5 bases and J dropped 4 bases, with 18 bases sitting between them. The chain's CDR3 is CASSPRAQGKYEQYF. DNA for the CDR3: TGTGCCAGTAGTCCCCGGGCCCAGGGGAAGTACGAGCAGTACTTC. The entire variable domain, with the rest obtained from reference TRBV19 and TRBJ2-7, is as follows: DGGITQSPKYLFRKEGQNVTLSCEQNLNHDAMYWYRQDPGQGLRLIYYSQIVNDFQKGDIAEGYSVSREKKESFPLTVTSAQKNPTAFYLCASSPRAQGKYEQYFGPGTRLTVT.

V is TRBV24-1 and J is TRBJ2-1; 7 nucleotides align to TRBD1. The CDR3 totals 17 residues. The germline gives CDR1 KGHDR, CDR2 SFDVKD. V dropped 3 bases and J dropped 6; count of bases not matched to a gene: 13. DNA for the CDR3: TGTGCCACCAGTGATGGGCACAGGGGAATAGGCCTCAATGAGCAGTTCTTC. This translates into CATSDGHRGIGLNEQFF.

This clone has only one observation. V gene TRBV28 combines with J gene TRBJ2-7; the D gene is possibly TRBD2 (5 bases). The germline V and J ends were trimmed by 2 bases and 3 bases, with 8 bases remaining between them. Looked up from germline, CDR1 is MDHEN and CDR2 is SYDVKM. The CDR3 has 13 amino acids. In nucleotides, the CDR3 is TGTGCCAGCAGTTTAAGGACTTTCTACGAGCAGTACTTC. Amino acids: CASSLRTFYEQYF.

The chain employs TRBV28 and TRBJ1-2; D possibly corresponds to TRBD1 (5 bases). The CDR3 runs to 13 residues. Germline values: CDR1 MDHEN, CDR2 SYDVKM. Trimming took off 2 bases at V and 8 bases at J, with 12 bases between the two ends. CDR3: CASSLMGGSGYTF. CDR3 bases: TGTGCCAGCAGTTTAATGGGGGGGAGCGGCTACACCTTC.

V usage is TRBV28 and J usage is TRBJ1-6; possibly TRBD1 for D (6 bases). V was cut by 5 bases and J by 7 bases, with 15 bases left in between. The CDR3 spans 15 residues. Germline CDR1 reads MDHEN; CDR2 reads SYDVKM. CDR3 amino acids: CASSPTTGPNSPLHF. Here the CDR3 DNA reads TGTGCCAGCAGTCCGACGACAGGACCAAATTCACCCCTCCACTTT.

This chain joins TRBV5-1 and TRBJ1-2; 7 nucleotides line up with TRBD1. The CDR3 is 14 residues long. Trimming took 3 bases from V and 8 from J; bases not matched to a gene: 10. Germline V gives CDR1 SGHRS, CDR2 YFSETQ. CDR3: CASSWAGTEVGYTF. Here the CDR3 DNA reads TGCGCCAGCAGCTGGGCAGGGACAGAGGTGGGCTACACCTTC.

This clone was seen only once. The chain joins TRBV7-2 to TRBJ2-7, with 7 bases aligning to TRBD2. CDR3 length: 14 amino acids. Germline CDR1 SGHTA, CDR2 FQGNSA. With 3 bases clipped from V and 3 bases from J, the junction kept 5 bases outside the gene matches. The CDR3 nucleotides are TGTGCCAGCAGCTTCCAGCGGGGTGACTACGAGCAGTACTTC. The encoded protein is CASSFQRGDYEQYF.

The gene calls are TRBV4-2 and TRBJ1-2; D is possibly TRBD1 (6 bases). V dropped 0 bases and J dropped 0 bases, with 14 bases sitting between them. From germline, CDR1 is LGHNA and CDR2 YNFKEQ. The CDR3 spans 17 residues. The CDR3 spells CASSQDILDRANYGYTF. DNA for the CDR3: TGTGCCAGCAGCCAAGATATTTTGGACAGAGCTAACTATGGCTACACCTTC.

The genes are TRBV2 and TRBJ2-1, with TRBD2 matching over 8 bases. V was pared by 8 bases and J by 3 bases, with 6 bases of the junction left unmatched. Germline CDR1 SNHLY, CDR2 FYNNEI. The CDR3 runs to 14 residues. CDR3 in DNA: TGTGCCAGCGGCCCCGGGACTAGCTACAATGAGCAGTTCTTC. Translating gives CASGPGTSYNEQFF.

The chain has TRBV28 and TRBJ1-5; no clear D. The germline V and J ends were trimmed by 5 bases and 5 bases, with 16 bases remaining between them. CDR3 length: 15 amino acids. The germline gives CDR1 MDHEN, CDR2 SYDVKM. DNA of the CDR3: TGTGCCAGCAGTCTCTCCCTGGGCAGCTATCAGCCCCAGCATTTT. Encoded protein: CASSLSLGSYQPQHF.

This clone came up once. J is TRBJ1-1 and V is TRBV25-1, with TRBD1 matching 8 bases. There are 16 residues in the CDR3. J was trimmed by 2 bases and V by 0 bases; bases with no gene match: 5. The germline gives CDR1 MGHDK, CDR2 SYGVNS. The CDR3 DNA is TGTGCCAGCAGTGAATATTCGGGGACAGGAAACACTGAAGCTTTCTTT. Its translation is CASSEYSGTGNTEAFF.

The chain couples TRBV20-1 to TRBJ2-5, with D uncertain. CDR3 length equals 12 residues. CDR1 and CDR2 (germline): DFQATT, SNEGSKA (reference sequence). V lost 3 bases, J lost 0 bases, and 5 bases lay in between. DNA for the CDR3: TGCAGTGCTAGTGCGGACCAAGAGACCCAGTACTTC. Protein product: CSASADQETQYF.

The V gene is TRBV18, the J gene TRBJ2-3; D uncertain. Trimming removed 3 bases from V and 2 bases from J, with 12 bases in between. CDR1 is KGHSH and CDR2 is LQKENI in the germline V gene. The CDR3 loop spans 15 amino acids. This chain's CDR3 is CASSPVREATDTQYF. The CDR3 DNA follows: TGTGCCAGCTCACCCGTCCGAGAGGCCACAGATACGCAGTATTTT.

This clone came up once. The rearrangement links TRBV7-2 to TRBJ2-7; the D is unclear. Germline values: CDR1 SGHTA, CDR2 FQGNSA. The CDR3 totals 17 residues. Deletions cut 0 bases from V and 1 base from J, with 16 bases between. The CDR3: CASSLASPQASSYEQYF. The CDR3 bases are TGTGCCAGCAGCTTAGCCTCACCCCAGGCCTCTTCCTACGAGCAGTACTTC.

CDR3: CASSVQQRNTEAFF. As DNA, the CDR3 is TGTGCCAGCAGCGTACAACAGAGGAACACTGAAGCTTTCTTT. The V and J genes are TRBV9 and TRBJ1-1, with no clear D. Per germline, CDR1 SGDLS and CDR2 YYNGEE. CDR3 length: 14 amino acids. Trimming pared 1 base from V and 1 base from J, leaving 8 bases between.

The chain links TRBV12-3 or TRBV12-4 to TRBJ1-3; a weak D match, TRBD1 (6 bases). Trimming removed 3 bases from V and 7 bases from J, with 7 bases in between. CDR3 length: 12 residues. CDR3 loop: CASSLGANTIYF. The DNA of the CDR3 is TGTGCCAGCAGTTTGGGGGCCAACACCATATATTTT.

This clone showed up just once. J is TRBJ1-1 and V is TRBV5-6; D gene unclear. This CDR3 is 14 amino acids long. Germline lookup yields CDR1 SGHDT and CDR2 YYEEEE. Between the trimmed V and J ends, which lost 0 bases and 8 bases, there was a span of 14 bases. CDR3 DNA sequence: TGTGCCAGCAGCTTGGGAGCGGTCCTGGGGGAAGCTTTCTTT. Protein sequence: CASSLGAVLGEAFF. Complete variable domain (other parts from reference TRBV5-6 and TRBJ1-1): DAGVTQSPTHLIKTRGQQVTLRCSPKSGHDTVSWYQQALGQGPQFIFQYYEEEERQRGNFPDRFSGHQFPNYSSELNVNALLLGDSALYLCASSLGAVLGEAFFGQGTRLTVV.

This CDR3 reads CASSNTGGLNEQYF. In DNA form, the CDR3 reads TGTGCCAGTAGTAATACAGGGGGCTTAAACGAGCAGTACTTC. V usage is TRBV19 and J usage is TRBJ2-7, with 9 bases that match TRBD1. The germline gives CDR1 LNHDA, CDR2 SQIVND (reference sequence). Losses at the gene ends were 4 bases for V and 5 bases for J; bases not matched to a gene: 6. CDR3 length equals 14 residues.